Listed below are T cell receptor beta chains from one sample, sequenced in a study of blood T cell repertoires in COVID-19. The protocol was immunoSEQ multiplex PCR, while the TCRdb copy is restricted to in-frame clones and leaves out a portion. This sample has 250,000 to 350,000 clones, with roughly 92% found just once. The sequencing sample was made of peripheral blood. These receptors came from a woman in her 30s with COVID-19, enrolled during active disease. The CDR3 runs from the conserved cysteine through the conserved F or W. D genes are given only for firm matches. Clone size is shown for a subset of rows, as once, few, many or a class of expanded clone.

cdr3_nt cdr3_aa j_call clone_size d_call v_call cdr3_length
TGTGCCAGTAGTAGGCAGGGGTATCGGAATCAGCCCCAGCATTTT CASSRQGYRNQPQHF TRBJ1-5 NA NA TRBV19 15
TGTGCCAGCAGCCCTACCCAGGAGGGCACTGAAGCTTTCTTT CASSPTQEGTEAFF TRBJ1-1 NA NA TRBV9 14
TGTGCCAGTAGTAGGGACAGAGCCACAGATACGCAGTATTTT CASSRDRATDTQYF TRBJ2-3 NA TRBD1 TRBV19 14
TGTGCCAGCAGCTTGGATCAGGGGGGCACAGATACGCAGTATTTT CASSLDQGGTDTQYF TRBJ2-3 NA TRBD1 TRBV5-4 15
TGCGCCAGCAGCCCGGCGGGCAGGGGGGTGAACACTGAAGCTTTCTTT CASSPAGRGVNTEAFF TRBJ1-1 NA TRBD1 TRBV5-1 16
TGTGCCAGCAGTGCAGGCCACGAGCAGTACTTC CASSAGHEQYF TRBJ2-7 NA NA TRBV12-3/TRBV12-4 11
TGTGCCAGCAGTGACTCAGGACTAGCGGGAGGCAATGAGCAGTTCTTC CASSDSGLAGGNEQFF TRBJ2-1 few TRBD2 TRBV6-4 16
TGTGCCAGCAGCCAAGCCGGGTCCTACGAGCAGTACTTC CASSQAGSYEQYF TRBJ2-7 NA NA TRBV14 13
TGTGCCAGCAGCCGTCGACGGGTGATCCAAGAGACCCAGTACTTC CASSRRRVIQETQYF TRBJ2-5 NA NA TRBV28 15
TGTGCCAGTAGCCGGACTAGCGGGAGGGCCGGATATGAGCAGTTCTTC CASSRTSGRAGYEQFF TRBJ2-1 once TRBD2 TRBV19 16
TGCGCCAGCAGTGATCTTGGGGGGGGACTAGCGGAAAGAACTAAAAACATTCAGTACTTC CASSDLGGGLAERTKNIQYF TRBJ2-4 once TRBD2 TRBV10-1 20
TGTGCCACCGCCTCAACCGGGACAGGCCCCTACGAGCAGTACTTC CATASTGTGPYEQYF TRBJ2-7 NA TRBD1 TRBV24-1 15
TGTGCCGGGGGGCCAGGAGGGTCTGGAAACACCATATATTTT CAGGPGGSGNTIYF TRBJ1-3 NA NA TRBV30 14
TGCGCCAGCAGCCAAGGGCCCGGCACAGATACGCAGTATTTT CASSQGPGTDTQYF TRBJ2-3 NA NA TRBV4-1 14
TGTGCCAGCAGCTTCCGGACAGGGAATTATAGGGATCAGCCCCAGCATTTT CASSFRTGNYRDQPQHF TRBJ1-5 NA TRBD1 TRBV7-8 17
TGCGCCAGCAGGGACAGGGCGAGAGGAACTGAAGCTTTCTTT CASRDRARGTEAFF TRBJ1-1 NA TRBD1 TRBV10-2 14
TGTGCCAGCAGTCGAAGCCACAGGGATGAAAAACTGTTTTTT CASSRSHRDEKLFF TRBJ1-4 NA NA TRBV6-5 14
TGCGCCAGCAGCTTGGGGGGCGGGAGTTACAATGAGCAGTTCTTC CASSLGGGSYNEQFF TRBJ2-1 NA TRBD2 TRBV5-1 15
TGTGCCAGCAGTCTCGGAGTCGCCGGCAGGGCGGAGACCCAGTACTTC CASSLGVAGRAETQYF TRBJ2-5 NA NA TRBV6-6 16
TGTGCCAGCAATGGACAGGGTTCAAGTCAGCCCCAGCATTTT CASNGQGSSQPQHF TRBJ1-5 NA TRBD1 TRBV6-5 14
TGTGCCTGGAGTCCTCTGACAGGGTCATTCGGCGAGCAGTACTTC CAWSPLTGSFGEQYF TRBJ2-7 NA TRBD1 TRBV30 15
TGTGCCAGCAGCCAAGATCAGGGGCTGGAGCAGTACTTC CASSQDQGLEQYF TRBJ2-7 NA NA TRBV4-2 13
TGTGCCAGCAGTTACTCATCTATTACTAAATCCAATGAGCAGTTCTTC CASSYSSITKSNEQFF TRBJ2-1 NA NA TRBV6-5 16
TGTGCCAGTAGTGCACGACAGGGAATGGGCACTGAAGCTTTCTTT CASSARQGMGTEAFF TRBJ1-1 NA TRBD1 TRBV19 15
TGTGCCTGGACCTTAGGACAGATGAACACTGAAGCTTTCTTT CAWTLGQMNTEAFF TRBJ1-1 NA NA TRBV30 14
TGTGCCAGTAGGCCCACTAGCGGGAGTAAGTCCTACAATGAGCAGTTCTTC CASRPTSGSKSYNEQFF TRBJ2-1 once TRBD2 TRBV19 17
TGTGCCAGCAGTGAAGCGACGGGACTAGCGGGGTTCTACGAGCAGTACTTC CASSEATGLAGFYEQYF TRBJ2-7 NA TRBD2 TRBV6-1 17
TGTGCCAGTAGTATAGGGAGGTTCGCGCCCAACACTGAAGCTTTCTTT CASSIGRFAPNTEAFF TRBJ1-1 NA NA TRBV19 16
TGTGCCAGCAGCTTAATAGCGGGAGGAGGGTACGAGCAGTACTTC CASSLIAGGGYEQYF TRBJ2-7 NA TRBD2 TRBV7-9 15
TGTGCCAGCAGTTTAGGAGAGGATAATGAAAAACTGTTTTTT CASSLGEDNEKLFF TRBJ1-4 NA NA TRBV27 14
TGCGCCAGCAGCCACCACATCGGACAGGGGGCCGGGTCACCCCTCCACTTT CASSHHIGQGAGSPLHF TRBJ1-6 NA TRBD1 TRBV4-1 17
TGCGCCAGCAGTGAGTCACGGACTAGCATCACAGATACGCAGTATTTT CASSESRTSITDTQYF TRBJ2-3 NA TRBD2 TRBV10-1 16
TGTGCCACCAGCAGAGACGGGACACCTAACAATGAGCAGTTCTTC CATSRDGTPNNEQFF TRBJ2-1 NA NA TRBV15 15
TGTGCCAGCACAATACAGAACACTGAAGCTTTCTTT CASTIQNTEAFF TRBJ1-1 NA NA TRBV2 12
TGTGCCAGCTCACCAAACCTGTGGACAGGGCCTAGCTCTGGGGCCAACGTCCTGACTTTC CASSPNLWTGPSSGANVLTF TRBJ2-6 NA TRBD1 TRBV18 20
TGTGCCAGCAGTCTCACAGGTGGGGCGAACACTGAAGCTTTCTTT CASSLTGGANTEAFF TRBJ1-1 NA NA TRBV27 15
TGTGCCAGCTGTAGTGTAGGGGGGGCTGGGGCCAACGTCCTGACTTTC CASCSVGGAGANVLTF TRBJ2-6 NA NA TRBV2 16
TGCGCCAGCAGCCAAGGTCCGACAGAGCAAGAGACCCAGTACTTC CASSQGPTEQETQYF TRBJ2-5 NA NA TRBV4-1 15
TGTGCCAGCAGCCCGTCTGGGGGCGCCTCTTACTATGGCTACACCTTC CASSPSGGASYYGYTF TRBJ1-2 NA NA TRBV5-8 16
TGTGCCAGCAGCCTGACAGGGCTTGGCAATCAGCCCCAGCATTTT CASSLTGLGNQPQHF TRBJ1-5 NA TRBD1 TRBV7-6 15
TGTGCCAGCAGCGTGGGACAGGGGGTGTATGGCTACACCTTC CASSVGQGVYGYTF TRBJ1-2 NA TRBD1 TRBV9 14
TGTGCCTGGAGTCTGAGTGGAAACACCATATATTTT CAWSLSGNTIYF TRBJ1-3 once NA TRBV30 12
TGCAGCGTTGGGTATGGGCTCGGCTATGGCTACACCTTC CSVGYGLGYGYTF TRBJ1-2 NA NA TRBV29-1 13
TGTGCCAGTAGTGGGACAGTTCTCGAAGCTTTCTTT CASSGTVLEAFF TRBJ1-1 NA TRBD1 TRBV19 12
TGTGCCAGCAGTGAACAGGGTTCCTCCTACGAGCAGTACTTC CASSEQGSSYEQYF TRBJ2-7 NA NA TRBV6-1 14
TGTGCCAGCAGCTTATACCAGGAAGATACACACGAGCAGTACTTC CASSLYQEDTHEQYF TRBJ2-7 few NA TRBV7-6 15
TGCGCCAGCAGCTCACAGGGGAACACCGGGGAGCTGTTTTTT CASSSQGNTGELFF TRBJ2-2 NA NA TRBV5-1 14
TGTGCCAGCAGTGAGGGCAGGTACCCCTATGGCTACACCTTC CASSEGRYPYGYTF TRBJ1-2 once NA TRBV6-1 14
TGTGCCAGCAGTGAAGCGCAGTTCAATCAGCCCCAGCATTTT CASSEAQFNQPQHF TRBJ1-5 NA NA TRBV6-1 14
TGTGCCAGCAGCCAAGGGTGGGCGGACAGCTATTCCCAAGAGACCCAGTACTTC CASSQGWADSYSQETQYF TRBJ2-5 NA NA TRBV3-1/TRBV3-2 18
TGTGCCAGTAGGGGATACCTAAGCCAGGGAGGAAAGGTAGCTAACTATGGCTACACCTTC CASRGYLSQGGKVANYGYTF TRBJ1-2 NA NA TRBV19 20
TGTGCCAGCAGCTTATGGGGGACTAGCGGGAGTGCGGATACGCAGTATTTT CASSLWGTSGSADTQYF TRBJ2-3 NA TRBD2 TRBV7-9 17
TGCGCCAGCAGCCCGTTCGACAGGAATGAAGCTTTCTTT CASSPFDRNEAFF TRBJ1-1 once NA TRBV5-1 13